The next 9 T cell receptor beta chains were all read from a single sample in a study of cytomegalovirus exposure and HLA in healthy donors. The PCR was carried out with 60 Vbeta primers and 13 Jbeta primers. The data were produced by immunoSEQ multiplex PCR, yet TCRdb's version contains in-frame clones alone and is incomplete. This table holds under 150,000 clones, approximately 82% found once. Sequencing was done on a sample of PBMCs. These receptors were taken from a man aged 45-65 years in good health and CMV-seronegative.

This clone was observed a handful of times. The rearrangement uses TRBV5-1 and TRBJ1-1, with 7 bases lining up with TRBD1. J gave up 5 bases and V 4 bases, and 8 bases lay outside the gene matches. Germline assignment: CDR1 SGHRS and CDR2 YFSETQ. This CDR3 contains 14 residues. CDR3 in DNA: TGCGCCAGCAGCCCTCAGGGGGGAGGTACTGAAGCTTTCTTT. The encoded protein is CASSPQGGGTEAFF. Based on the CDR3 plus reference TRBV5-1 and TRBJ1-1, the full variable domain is KAGVTQTPRYLIKTRGQQVTLSCSPISGHRSVSWYQQTPGQGLQFLFEYFSETQRNKGNFPGRFSGRQFSNSRSEMNVSTLELGDSALYLCASSPQGGGTEAFFGQGTRLTVV.

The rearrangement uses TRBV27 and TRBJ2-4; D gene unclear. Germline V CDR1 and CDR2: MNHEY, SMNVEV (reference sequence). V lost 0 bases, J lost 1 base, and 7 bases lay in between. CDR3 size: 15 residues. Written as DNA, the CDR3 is TGTGCCAGCAGTTTATCGGCCGGGGCCAAAAACATTCAGTACTTC. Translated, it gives CASSLSAGAKNIQYF.

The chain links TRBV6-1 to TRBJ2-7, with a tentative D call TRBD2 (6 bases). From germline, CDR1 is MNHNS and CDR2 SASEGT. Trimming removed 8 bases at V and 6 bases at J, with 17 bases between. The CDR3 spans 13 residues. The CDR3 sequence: CASSRTTVSEQYF. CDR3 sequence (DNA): TGTGCCAGCTCTCGGACTACAGTTAGCGAGCAGTACTTC.

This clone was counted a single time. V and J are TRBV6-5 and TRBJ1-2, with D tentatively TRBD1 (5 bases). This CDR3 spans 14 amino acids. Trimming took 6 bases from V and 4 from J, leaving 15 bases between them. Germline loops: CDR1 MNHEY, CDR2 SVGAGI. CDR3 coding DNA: TGTGCCAGCAGCCGATCCAGACAGCCCTATGGCTACACCTTC. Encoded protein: CASSRSRQPYGYTF.

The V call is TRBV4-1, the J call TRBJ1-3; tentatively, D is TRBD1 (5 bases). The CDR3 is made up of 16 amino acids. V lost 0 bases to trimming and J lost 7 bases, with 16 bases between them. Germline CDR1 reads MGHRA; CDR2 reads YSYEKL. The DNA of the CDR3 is TGCGCCAGCAGCCAAGATGCGACACGGGGGACGAACACCATATATTTT. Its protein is CASSQDATRGTNTIYF.

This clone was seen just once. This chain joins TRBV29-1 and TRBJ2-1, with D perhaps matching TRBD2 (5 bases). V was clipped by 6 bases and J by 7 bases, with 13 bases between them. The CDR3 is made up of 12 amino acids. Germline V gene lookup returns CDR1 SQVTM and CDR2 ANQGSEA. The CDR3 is CSVGMESNEQFF. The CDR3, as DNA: TGCAGCGTCGGGATGGAGAGTAATGAGCAGTTCTTC.

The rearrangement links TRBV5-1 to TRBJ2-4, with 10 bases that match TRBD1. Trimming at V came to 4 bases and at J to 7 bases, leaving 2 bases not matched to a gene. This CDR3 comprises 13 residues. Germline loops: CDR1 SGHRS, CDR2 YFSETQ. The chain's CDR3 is CASSPTGGNIQYF. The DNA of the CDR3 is TGCGCCAGCAGCCCGACAGGGGGCAACATTCAGTACTTC.

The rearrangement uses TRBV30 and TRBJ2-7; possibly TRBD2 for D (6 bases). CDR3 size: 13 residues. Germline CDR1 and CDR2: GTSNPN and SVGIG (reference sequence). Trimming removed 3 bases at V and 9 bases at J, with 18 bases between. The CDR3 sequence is CAWSSSGLGGQYF. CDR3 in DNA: TGTGCCTGGAGCTCCAGCGGGCTGGGGGGGCAGTACTTC.

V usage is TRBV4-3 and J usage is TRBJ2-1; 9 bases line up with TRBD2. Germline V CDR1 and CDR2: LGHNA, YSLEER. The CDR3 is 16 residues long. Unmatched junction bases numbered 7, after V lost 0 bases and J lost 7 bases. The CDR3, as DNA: TGCGCCAGCAGCCAAGAAGGGGCGGGGGGGGTTAATGAGCAGTTCTTC. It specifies CASSQEGAGGVNEQFF.